What follows is one TCR beta chain and its context. The final CDR3 position lacks the conserved phenylalanine or tryptophan, pointing to a likely read error. These data originate in a study of tumor-infiltrating lymphocytes in primary liver carcinoma. Study details: Men as well as women, aged 30 to 69 years, made up the patients.

The authors made TCR beta cDNA from 400 to 600 ng total RNA with a constant-region primer. Construction of TCR beta libraries relied on three successive nested multiplex PCR rounds employing slightly modified ARM-PCR. TRBV1-TRBV30 forward primers paired with a C-beta reverse primer were used in the first two PCR rounds, which ran 9 to 10 cycles each. TCRdb re-analysed the multiplex PCR reads in MiXCR, keeping a single row per CDR3 protein. The sample contains approximately 330,000 distinct CDR3 sequences, about two thirds of which appear only once. CDR1 and CDR2 (germline): LNHDA, SQIVND (reference sequence). V gave up 9 bases and J gave up 8 bases, with 20 bases separating them. The CDR3 is made up of 14 amino acids. Both blood RNA, taken from unsorted whole blood, and germline DNA were extracted. Researchers reported drawing approximately 4 milliliters of peripheral blood before surgery.

This chain links TRBV19 with TRBJ2-1; D is perhaps TRBD1 (5 bases). This TCR was recovered from a man aged 35 to 55 with primary liver carcinoma and hepatitis B virus infection. The sample was peripheral blood. In nucleotides, the CDR3 is TGTGCCAGCCGTTGGGGCTCCCCGAAGGATGAGCAGTTCTTA. Encoded protein: CASRWGSPKDEQFL.